This TCR beta chain emerged from a study of a mutant IDH1 vaccine in newly diagnosed glioma. Clones were sequenced by immunoSEQ multiplex PCR, and TCRdb holds only the in-frame ones, with some missing. This sample has tens of thousands of clones, with around 74% found just once. Time point given: week 23, last vaccination. Alongside topical imiquimod, each dose of vaccine comprised 300 ug of mutant IDH1 20-mer peptide. As for this clone: Its cognate antigen is unknown.

V gave up 3 bases and J gave up 10 bases; unmatched junction bases: 5. Germline-derived CDR1 and CDR2 are MNHNS and SASEGT. The CDR3 length is 13 residues. This TCR derives from a man aged 50 or older with glioma. Sequencing was performed on PBMCs, taken from a glioma patient whose treatment included an IDH1 peptide vaccine. The chain has TRBV6-1 and TRBJ1-4; 7 bases are shared with TRBD1. The CDR3 loop is CASSDGQGVKLFF. CDR3 in DNA: TGTGCCAGCAGTGATGGGCAGGGGGTAAAACTGTTTTTT.